This TCR beta chain derives from a study of T-cell memory formation after mild COVID-19. Study information: Largely donor-specific TCR clusters were found. Findings and caveats of the study: In second-wave clones peaking day 37, SARS-CoV-2 specificity remained unconfirmed. Later expanders leaned CD4+, whereas day 15 to 85 contracting clones were balanced CD4/CD8.

This clonotype has more than one count but fewer than ten. Its antigen is not identified. TCRdb reprocessed the 5' RACE reads with MiXCR, giving one entry per CDR3 protein. The data show under 550,000 distinct CDR3 sequences, with roughly 18% seen just once and under 25% held by the top ten. Per germline, CDR1 KGHSH and CDR2 LQKENI. CDR3 length: 16 residues. The V gene end was trimmed by 1 base and the J gene end by 5 bases; junction bases not matched to a gene: 4. J is TRBJ2-3 and V is TRBV18; 12 nucleotides align to TRBD2. This TCR was recovered from a man aged 18 to 35 who had mild COVID-19 (a few samples of this study predate the infection). Cell type and time point are not known. Sample: PBMCs or a T cell subset sorted from them (not recorded which). The CDR3 coding sequence is TGTGCCAGCTCACCACGGACTAGCGGGGCGTTAGATACGCAGTATTTT. Its translation is CASSPRTSGALDTQYF.